Below, one TCR beta chain is given with its context. The V end lost 4 bases, the J end lost 3 bases, and 16 bases lay between the germline ends. The V gene's germline CDR1 is MDHEN and CDR2 SYDVKM. This CDR3 spans 16 amino acids. This sample is drawn from a study of blood T cell repertoires in COVID-19. At the level of the study: Acute and convalescent COVID-19 specimens originated in the United States, Italy and Spain.

Measured with immunoSEQ multiplex PCR; TCRdb has only the in-frame clones, and not every one. The data show 200,000 to 300,000 clones, with about 90% seen just once and over 1.2% held by the top ten. The sequencing input was peripheral blood. The chain carries TRBV28 and TRBJ1-5; tentatively, D is TRBD1 (6 bases). This clonotype was sampled from an elderly man with acute or convalescent COVID-19. The CDR3 coding sequence is TGTGCCAGCAGTTCGGACAGTTTGGCGACCAATCAGCCCCAGCATTTT. Translating it yields CASSSDSLATNQPQHF.